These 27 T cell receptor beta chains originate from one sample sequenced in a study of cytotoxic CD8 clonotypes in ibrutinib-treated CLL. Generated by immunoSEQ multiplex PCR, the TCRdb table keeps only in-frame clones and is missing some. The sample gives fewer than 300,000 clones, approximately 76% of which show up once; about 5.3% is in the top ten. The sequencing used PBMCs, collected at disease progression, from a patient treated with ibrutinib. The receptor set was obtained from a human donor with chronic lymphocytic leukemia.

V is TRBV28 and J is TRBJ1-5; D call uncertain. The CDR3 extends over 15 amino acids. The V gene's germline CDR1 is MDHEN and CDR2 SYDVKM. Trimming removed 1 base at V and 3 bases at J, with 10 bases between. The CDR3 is CASSLSYNHNQPQHF. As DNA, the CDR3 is TGTGCCAGCAGTTTATCGTACAATCACAATCAGCCCCAGCATTTT.

The CDR3 protein is CASSEGQTYGYTF. The DNA for the CDR3 is TGTGCCAGCAGTGAAGGGCAGACCTATGGCTACACCTTC. V usage is TRBV25-1 and J usage is TRBJ1-2; no clear D. This CDR3 is 13 amino acids long. Looked up from germline, CDR1 is MGHDK and CDR2 is SYGVNS. V lost 2 bases and J 4 bases, leaving 8 bases between the germline ends.

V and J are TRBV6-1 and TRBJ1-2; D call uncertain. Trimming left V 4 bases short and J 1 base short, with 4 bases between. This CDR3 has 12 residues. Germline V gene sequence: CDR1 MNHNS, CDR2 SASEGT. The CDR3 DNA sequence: TGTGCCAGCAGTGTCCATAACTATGGCTACACCTTC. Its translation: CASSVHNYGYTF.

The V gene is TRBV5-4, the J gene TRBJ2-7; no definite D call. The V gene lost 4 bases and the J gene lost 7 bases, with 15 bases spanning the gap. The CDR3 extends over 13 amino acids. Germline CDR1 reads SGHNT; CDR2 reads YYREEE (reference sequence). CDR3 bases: TGTGCCAGCAGCATCGGGCCCGAAAGGGAGCAGTACTTC. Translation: CASSIGPEREQYF. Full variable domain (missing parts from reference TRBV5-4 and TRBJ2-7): ETGVTQSPTHLIKTRGQQVTLRCSSQSGHNTVSWYQQALGQGPQFIFQYYREEENGRGNFPPRFSGLQFPNYSSELNVNALELDDSALYLCASSIGPEREQYFGPGTRLTVT.

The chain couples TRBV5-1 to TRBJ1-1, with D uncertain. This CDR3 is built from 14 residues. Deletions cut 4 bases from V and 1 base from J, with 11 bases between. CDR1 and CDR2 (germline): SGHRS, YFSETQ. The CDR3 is CASSRGAGNTEAFF. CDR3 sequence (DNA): TGCGCCAGCAGCCGCGGCGCGGGGAACACTGAAGCTTTCTTT.

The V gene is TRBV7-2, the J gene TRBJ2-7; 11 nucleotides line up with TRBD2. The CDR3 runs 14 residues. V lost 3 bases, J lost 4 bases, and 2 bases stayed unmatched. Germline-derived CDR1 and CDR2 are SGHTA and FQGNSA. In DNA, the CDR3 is TGTGCCAGCAGCTTCTCTAGCGGGAGGTACGAGCAGTACTTC. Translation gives CASSFSSGRYEQYF.

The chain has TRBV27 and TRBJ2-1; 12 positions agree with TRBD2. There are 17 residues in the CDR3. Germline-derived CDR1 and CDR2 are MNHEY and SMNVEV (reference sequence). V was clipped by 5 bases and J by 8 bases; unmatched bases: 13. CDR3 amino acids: CASSLYRLAGELDEQFF. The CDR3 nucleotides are TGTGCCAGCAGTCTCTACAGACTAGCGGGAGAGCTGGATGAGCAGTTCTTC.

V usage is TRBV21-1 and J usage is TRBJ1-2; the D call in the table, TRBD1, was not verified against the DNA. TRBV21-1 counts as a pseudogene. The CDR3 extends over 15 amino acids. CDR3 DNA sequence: TGTGCCAGCAGCAAAGGGACAGCGGCTAACTATGGCTACACCTTC. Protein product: CASSKGTAANYGYTF.

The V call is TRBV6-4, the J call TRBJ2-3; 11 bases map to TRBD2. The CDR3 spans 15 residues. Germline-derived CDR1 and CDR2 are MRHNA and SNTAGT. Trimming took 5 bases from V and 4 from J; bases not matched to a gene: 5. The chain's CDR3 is CASSQLAGGPDTQYF. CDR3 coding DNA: TGTGCCAGCAGTCAATTAGCGGGGGGGCCAGATACGCAGTATTTT.

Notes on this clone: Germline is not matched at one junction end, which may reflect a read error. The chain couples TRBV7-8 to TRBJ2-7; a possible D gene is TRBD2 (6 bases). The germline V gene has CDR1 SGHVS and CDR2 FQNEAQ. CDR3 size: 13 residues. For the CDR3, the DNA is TGTGCCAGCAGCCTAGCGCAGGTCTTGGGGCAGTACTTC. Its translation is CASSLAQVLGQYF.

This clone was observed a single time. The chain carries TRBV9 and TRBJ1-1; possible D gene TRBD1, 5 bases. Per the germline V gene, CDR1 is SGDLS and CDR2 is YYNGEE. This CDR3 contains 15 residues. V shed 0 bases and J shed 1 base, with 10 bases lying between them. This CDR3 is CASSVVGRENTEAFF. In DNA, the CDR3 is TGTGCCAGCAGCGTAGTGGGCAGGGAGAACACTGAAGCTTTCTTT.

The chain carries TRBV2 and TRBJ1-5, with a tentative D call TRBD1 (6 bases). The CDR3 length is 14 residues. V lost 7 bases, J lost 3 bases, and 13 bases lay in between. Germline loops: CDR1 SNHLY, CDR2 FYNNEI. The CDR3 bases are TGTGCCAGCACTATACAGGGATACAATCAGCCCCAGCATTTT. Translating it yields CASTIQGYNQPQHF.

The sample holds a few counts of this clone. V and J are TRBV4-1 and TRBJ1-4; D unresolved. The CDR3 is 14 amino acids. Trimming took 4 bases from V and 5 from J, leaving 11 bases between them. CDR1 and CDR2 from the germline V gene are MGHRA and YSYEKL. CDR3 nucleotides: TGCGCCAGCAGCCCTCGGGCAGTAAATGAAAAACTGTTTTTT. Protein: CASSPRAVNEKLFF.

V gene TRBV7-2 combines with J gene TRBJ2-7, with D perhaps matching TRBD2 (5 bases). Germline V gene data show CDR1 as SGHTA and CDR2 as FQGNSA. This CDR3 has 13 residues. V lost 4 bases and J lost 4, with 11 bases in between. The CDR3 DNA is TGTGCCAGCAGCTCCAGTCGGGGATACGAGCAGTACTTC. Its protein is CASSSSRGYEQYF.

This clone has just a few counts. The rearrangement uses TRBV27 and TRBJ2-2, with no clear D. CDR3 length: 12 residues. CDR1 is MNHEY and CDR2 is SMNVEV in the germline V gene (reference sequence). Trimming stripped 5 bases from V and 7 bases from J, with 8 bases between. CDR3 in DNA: TGTGCCAGCAGTGAGCGCGTCGGGGAGCTGTTTTTT. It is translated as CASSERVGELFF.

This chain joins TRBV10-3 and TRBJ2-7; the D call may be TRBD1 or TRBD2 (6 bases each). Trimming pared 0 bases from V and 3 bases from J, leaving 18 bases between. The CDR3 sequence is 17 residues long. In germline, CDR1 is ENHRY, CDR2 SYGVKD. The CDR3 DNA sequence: TGTGCCATCAGTGAGTCGAAGGTTTGGGGGGCCGACTACGAGCAGTACTTC. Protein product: CAISESKVWGADYEQYF.

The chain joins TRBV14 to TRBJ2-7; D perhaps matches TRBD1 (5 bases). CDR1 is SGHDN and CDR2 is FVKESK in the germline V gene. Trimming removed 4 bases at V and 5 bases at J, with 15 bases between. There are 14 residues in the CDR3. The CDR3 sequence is CASSRPMVGDEQYF. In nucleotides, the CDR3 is TGTGCCAGCAGCCGACCGATGGTAGGGGACGAGCAGTACTTC.

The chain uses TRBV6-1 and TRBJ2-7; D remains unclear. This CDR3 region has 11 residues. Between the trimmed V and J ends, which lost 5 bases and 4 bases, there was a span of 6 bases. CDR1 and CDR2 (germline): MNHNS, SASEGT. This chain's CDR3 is CASSHNYEQYF. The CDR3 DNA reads TGTGCCAGCAGTCACAATTACGAGCAGTACTTC.

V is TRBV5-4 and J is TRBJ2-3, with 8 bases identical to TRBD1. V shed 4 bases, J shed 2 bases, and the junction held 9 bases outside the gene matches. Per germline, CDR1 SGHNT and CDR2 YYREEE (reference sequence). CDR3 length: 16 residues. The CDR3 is CASSHQGAPNTDTQYF. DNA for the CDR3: TGTGCCAGCAGCCACCAGGGGGCCCCAAACACAGATACGCAGTATTTT. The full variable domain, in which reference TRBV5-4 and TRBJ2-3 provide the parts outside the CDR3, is ETGVTQSPTHLIKTRGQQVTLRCSSQSGHNTVSWYQQALGQGPQFIFQYYREEENGRGNFPPRFSGLQFPNYSSELNVNALELDDSALYLCASSHQGAPNTDTQYFGPGTRLTVL.

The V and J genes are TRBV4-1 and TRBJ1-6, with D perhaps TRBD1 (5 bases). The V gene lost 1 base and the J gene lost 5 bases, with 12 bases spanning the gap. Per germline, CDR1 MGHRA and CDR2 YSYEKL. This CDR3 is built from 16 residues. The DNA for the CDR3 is TGCGCCAGCAGCCAAGCTGGGGGACCCAATAATTCACCCCTCCACTTT. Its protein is CASSQAGGPNNSPLHF.

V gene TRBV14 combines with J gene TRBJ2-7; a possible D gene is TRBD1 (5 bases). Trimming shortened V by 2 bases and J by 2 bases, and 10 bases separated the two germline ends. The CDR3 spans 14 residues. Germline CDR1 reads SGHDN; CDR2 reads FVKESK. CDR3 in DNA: TGTGCCAGCAGCCAAAGCCGACAGCCCTACGAGCAGTACTTC. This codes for CASSQSRQPYEQYF.

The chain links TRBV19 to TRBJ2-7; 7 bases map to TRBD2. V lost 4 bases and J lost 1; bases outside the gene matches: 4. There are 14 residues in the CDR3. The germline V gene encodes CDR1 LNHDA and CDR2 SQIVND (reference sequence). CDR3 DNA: TGTGCCAGTAGTAGGCGGGAGCATTCCTACGAGCAGTACTTC. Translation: CASSRREHSYEQYF.

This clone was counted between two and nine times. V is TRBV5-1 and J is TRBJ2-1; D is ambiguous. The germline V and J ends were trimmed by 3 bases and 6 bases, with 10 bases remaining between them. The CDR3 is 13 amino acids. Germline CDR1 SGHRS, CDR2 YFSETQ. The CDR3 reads CASSSVGVNEQFF. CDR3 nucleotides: TGCGCCAGCAGCTCGGTAGGCGTCAATGAGCAGTTCTTC.

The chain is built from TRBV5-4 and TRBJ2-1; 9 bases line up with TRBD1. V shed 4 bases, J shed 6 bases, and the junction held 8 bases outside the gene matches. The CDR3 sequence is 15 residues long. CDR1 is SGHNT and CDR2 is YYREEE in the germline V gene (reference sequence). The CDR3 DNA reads TGTGCCAGCAGCGTGGACAGGGGAGGATTCAATGAGCAGTTCTTC. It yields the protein CASSVDRGGFNEQFF.

As DNA, the CDR3 is TGTGCCAGCAGCTCCGGGCAGGGGGCGCAGACAGATACGCAGTATTTT. It is translated as CASSSGQGAQTDTQYF. The rearrangement links TRBV9 to TRBJ2-3; 8 nucleotides match TRBD1. The germline V gene encodes CDR1 SGDLS and CDR2 YYNGEE. CDR3 length: 16 amino acids. V trimming: 4 bases; J trimming: 3 bases; junction bases outside the gene matches: 10.

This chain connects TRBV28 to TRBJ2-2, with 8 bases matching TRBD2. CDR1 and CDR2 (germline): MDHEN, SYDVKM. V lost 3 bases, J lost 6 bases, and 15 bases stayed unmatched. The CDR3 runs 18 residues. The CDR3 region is CASSFDARAGEYSGELFF. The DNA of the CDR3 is TGTGCCAGCAGTTTCGACGCACGAGCGGGAGAGTACTCCGGGGAGCTGTTTTTT.

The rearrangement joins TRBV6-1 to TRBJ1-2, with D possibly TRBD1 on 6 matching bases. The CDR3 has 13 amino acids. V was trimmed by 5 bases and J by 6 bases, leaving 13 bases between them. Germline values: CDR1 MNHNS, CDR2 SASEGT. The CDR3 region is CASSPRGWDGYTF. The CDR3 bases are TGTGCCAGCAGTCCTAGGGGGTGGGATGGCTACACCTTC.